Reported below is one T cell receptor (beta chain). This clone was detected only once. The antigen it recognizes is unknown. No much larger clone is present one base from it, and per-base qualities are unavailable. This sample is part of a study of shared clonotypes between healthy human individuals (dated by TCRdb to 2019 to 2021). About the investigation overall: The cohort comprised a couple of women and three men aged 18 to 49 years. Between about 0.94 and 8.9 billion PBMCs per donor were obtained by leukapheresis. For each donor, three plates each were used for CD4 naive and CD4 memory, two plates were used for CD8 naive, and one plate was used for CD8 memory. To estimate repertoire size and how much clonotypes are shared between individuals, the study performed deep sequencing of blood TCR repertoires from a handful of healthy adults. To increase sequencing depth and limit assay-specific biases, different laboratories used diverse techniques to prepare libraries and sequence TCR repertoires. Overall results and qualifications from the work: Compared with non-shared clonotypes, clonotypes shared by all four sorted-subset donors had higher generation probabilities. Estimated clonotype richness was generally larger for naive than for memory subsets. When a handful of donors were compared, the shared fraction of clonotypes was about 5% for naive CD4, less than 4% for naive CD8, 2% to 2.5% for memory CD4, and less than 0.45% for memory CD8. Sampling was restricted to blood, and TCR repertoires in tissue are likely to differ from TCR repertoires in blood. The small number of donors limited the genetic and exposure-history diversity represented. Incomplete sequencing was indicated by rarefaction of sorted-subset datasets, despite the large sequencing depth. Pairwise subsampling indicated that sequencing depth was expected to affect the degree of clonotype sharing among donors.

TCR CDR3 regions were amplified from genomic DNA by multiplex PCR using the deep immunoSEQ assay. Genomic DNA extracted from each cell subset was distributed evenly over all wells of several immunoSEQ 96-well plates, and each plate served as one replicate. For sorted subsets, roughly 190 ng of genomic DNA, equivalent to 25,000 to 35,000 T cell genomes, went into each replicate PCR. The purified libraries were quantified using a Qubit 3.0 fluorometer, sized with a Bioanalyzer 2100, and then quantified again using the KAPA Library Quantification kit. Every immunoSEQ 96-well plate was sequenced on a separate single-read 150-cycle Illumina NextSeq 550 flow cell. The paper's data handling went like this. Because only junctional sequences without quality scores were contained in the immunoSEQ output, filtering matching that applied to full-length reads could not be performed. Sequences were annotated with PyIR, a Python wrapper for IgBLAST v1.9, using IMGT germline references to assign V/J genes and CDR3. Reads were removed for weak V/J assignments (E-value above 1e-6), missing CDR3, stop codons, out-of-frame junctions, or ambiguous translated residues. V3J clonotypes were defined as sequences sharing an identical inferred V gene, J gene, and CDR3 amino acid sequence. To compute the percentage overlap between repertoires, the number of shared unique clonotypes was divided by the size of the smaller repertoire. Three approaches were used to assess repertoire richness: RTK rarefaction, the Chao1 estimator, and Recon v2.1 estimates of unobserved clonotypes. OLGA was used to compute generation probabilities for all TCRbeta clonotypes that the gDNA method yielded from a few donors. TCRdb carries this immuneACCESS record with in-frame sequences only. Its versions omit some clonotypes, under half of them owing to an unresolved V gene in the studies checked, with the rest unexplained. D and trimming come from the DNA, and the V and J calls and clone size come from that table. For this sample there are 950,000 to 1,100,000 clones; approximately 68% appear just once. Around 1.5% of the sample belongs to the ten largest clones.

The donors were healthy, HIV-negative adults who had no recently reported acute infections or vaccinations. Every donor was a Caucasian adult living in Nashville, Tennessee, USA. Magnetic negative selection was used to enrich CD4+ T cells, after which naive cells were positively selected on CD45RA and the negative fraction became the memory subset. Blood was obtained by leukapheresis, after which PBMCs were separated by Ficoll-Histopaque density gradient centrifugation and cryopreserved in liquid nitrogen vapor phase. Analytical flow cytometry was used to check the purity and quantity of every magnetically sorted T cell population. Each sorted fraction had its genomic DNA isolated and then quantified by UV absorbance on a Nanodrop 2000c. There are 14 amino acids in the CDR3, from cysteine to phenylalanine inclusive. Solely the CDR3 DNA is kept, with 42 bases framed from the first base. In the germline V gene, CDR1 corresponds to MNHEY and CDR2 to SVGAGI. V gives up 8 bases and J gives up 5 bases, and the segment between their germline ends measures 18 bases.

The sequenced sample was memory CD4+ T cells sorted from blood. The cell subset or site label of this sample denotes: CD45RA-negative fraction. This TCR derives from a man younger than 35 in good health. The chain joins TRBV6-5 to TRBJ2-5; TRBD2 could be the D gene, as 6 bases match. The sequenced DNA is TGTGCCAGCCAAATTTCACTAGCAGGGGAGACCCAGTACTTC. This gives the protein CASQISLAGETQYF.